This T cell receptor beta chain was sequenced during a study of cytomegalovirus exposure and HLA in healthy donors. PCR employed 60 Vbeta and 13 Jbeta primers. Profiling relied on immunoSEQ multiplex PCR, and the TCRdb table lists in-frame clones only, not all of them. The data show around 85,000 clones, about 81% seen once. The study, taken as a whole, reports: CMV serostatus was the only recorded immune exposure for donors.

Comments on this clone: Its matching antigen is unknown.

Germline V gene sequence: CDR1 SEHNR, CDR2 FQNEAQ (reference sequence). This CDR3 has 16 amino acids. The V gene end was trimmed by 10 bases and the J gene end by 2 bases; junction bases not matched to a gene: 12. The chain employs TRBV7-9 and TRBJ1-1, with 11 bases lining up with TRBD1. This clonotype was obtained from a man between 60 and 75 years old in good health and CMV-seronegative. Sequencing used PBMCs. The CDR3 nucleotides are TGTGCCACCGGCGTGGACAGGGGGCCCAAAAACACTGAAGCTTTCTTT. Its translation is CATGVDRGPKNTEAFF.